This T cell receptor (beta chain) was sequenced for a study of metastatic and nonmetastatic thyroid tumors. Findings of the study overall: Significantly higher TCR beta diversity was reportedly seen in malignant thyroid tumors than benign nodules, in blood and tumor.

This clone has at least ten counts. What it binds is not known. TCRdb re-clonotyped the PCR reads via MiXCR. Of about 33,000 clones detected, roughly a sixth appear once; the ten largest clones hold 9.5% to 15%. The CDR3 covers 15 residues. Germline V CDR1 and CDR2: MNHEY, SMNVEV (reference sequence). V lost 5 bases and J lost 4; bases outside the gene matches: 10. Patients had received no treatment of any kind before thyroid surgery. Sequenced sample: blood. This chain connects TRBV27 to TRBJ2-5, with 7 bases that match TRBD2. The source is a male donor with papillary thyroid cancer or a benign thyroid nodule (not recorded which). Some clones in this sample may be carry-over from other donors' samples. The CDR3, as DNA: TGTGCCAGCAGTGTTACCTCGCCGGGGGGAGAGACCCAGTACTTC. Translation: CASSVTSPGGETQYF.